The rows below give T cell receptor beta chains drawn from one sample of a study of blood T cell repertoires in COVID-19. The method was immunoSEQ multiplex PCR; TCRdb's version includes in-frame clones alone and lacks a portion of them. The table shows some 80,000 clones, with roughly nine tenths occurring only once. The source material was peripheral blood. The source is a woman aged 80 or older with active or convalescent COVID-19. CDR3s include the opening cysteine and the closing phenylalanine or tryptophan. D genes are given only for firm matches. Some rows mark clone size as missing; the rest say once, few, many or name a class of expanded clone.

clone size,J gene,D gene,V gene,CDR3 length,CDR3 DNA,CDR3 protein
once,TRBJ2-4,.,TRBV6-5,16,TGTGCCAGCAGTTACTCGATATCGTCGCAGGGAAACATTCAGTACTTC,CASSYSISSQGNIQYF
.,TRBJ2-4,.,TRBV2,16,TGTGCCAGCAGGGTTGGACAGTCTCTAGCCAAAAACATTCAGTACTTC,CASRVGQSLAKNIQYF
.,TRBJ2-7,.,TRBV6-5,13,TGTGCCAGCAGTAACCGGTACTCCTACGAGCAGTACTTC,CASSNRYSYEQYF
.,TRBJ2-3,.,TRBV4-3,15,TGCGCCAGCAGCCAAGAATATGGCCCGTCAGATACGCAGTATTTT,CASSQEYGPSDTQYF
.,TRBJ1-2,.,TRBV7-8,13,TGTGCCAGCAGCTTAGTAGAGGGAGTCGGCTACACCTTC,CASSLVEGVGYTF
.,TRBJ1-5,TRBD1,TRBV4-1,16,TGCGCCAGCAGCCAGACAGGGGGCGCGGACAATCAGCCCCAGCATTTT,CASSQTGGADNQPQHF
.,TRBJ1-1,TRBD1,TRBV4-1,16,TGCGCCAGCAGCGAAGGGACAGGGGGAGTGAGGACTGAAGCTTTCTTT,CASSEGTGGVRTEAFF
.,TRBJ1-2,TRBD1,TRBV4-1,19,TGCGCCAGCAGCCAAGTGTTGGTCCAGGACAGGGCTGCTAACTATGGCTACACCTTC,CASSQVLVQDRAANYGYTF
.,TRBJ2-7,TRBD1,TRBV28,13,TGTGCCAGCAGTTCGACAGGGATCTACGAGCAGTACTTC,CASSSTGIYEQYF
.,TRBJ2-3,TRBD2,TRBV7-3,15,TGTGCCAGCAGCTTAGGGCTAGCGGGGGGAGATACGCAGTATTTT,CASSLGLAGGDTQYF
.,TRBJ2-5,.,TRBV7-7,13,TGTGCCAGCAGCTTAAGCCACCTCGGGACCCAGTACTTC,CASSLSHLGTQYF
.,TRBJ1-5,.,TRBV4-3,15,TGCGCCAGCAGCCAAGATGACAGCGACAATCAGCCCCAGCATTTT,CASSQDDSDNQPQHF
.,TRBJ1-3,.,TRBV28,13,TGTGCCAGCAGTTATACTCTCGGAAACACCATATATTTT,CASSYTLGNTIYF
.,TRBJ2-5,TRBD2,TRBV9,15,TGTGCCAGCAGCCCTAGCGGGGTCGGTGGAGAGACCCAGTACTTC,CASSPSGVGGETQYF
.,TRBJ1-1,.,TRBV6-2/TRBV6-3,15,TGTGCCAGCAGTGCCGACAGGATCAAGAACACTGAAGCTTTCTTT,CASSADRIKNTEAFF
.,TRBJ1-2,.,TRBV7-2,14,TGTGCCAGCAGCTTAGTGGGCAATAACTATGGCTACACCTTC,CASSLVGNNYGYTF